The 18 T cell receptor beta chains below were found in one sample sequenced in a study of blood T cell repertoires in COVID-19. Only in-frame clones appear in the TCRdb table, and some are missing; sequencing was by immunoSEQ multiplex PCR. The sample has about 430,000 clones, 88% seen once. The source material was PBMCs or T cells enriched from blood (not recorded which). The source is a young woman who had been exposed to COVID-19.

V is TRBV28 and J is TRBJ2-7, with 12 nucleotides matching TRBD2. Losses at the gene ends were 5 bases for V and 3 bases for J; bases not matched to a gene: 11. The CDR3 consists of 17 residues. Germline V gene lookup returns CDR1 MDHEN and CDR2 SYDVKM. CDR3 in amino acids: CASSPTDGGLAGYEQYF. The CDR3 DNA reads as TGTGCCAGCAGTCCCACCGACGGGGGACTAGCGGGCTACGAGCAGTACTTC.

The J gene is TRBJ2-7, the V gene TRBV9, with 10 positions matching TRBD2. The V segment lost 0 bases and the J segment 1 base; nucleotides outside the gene matches: 7. The CDR3 has 17 amino acids. The germline CDR1 and CDR2 sequences are SGDLS and YYNGEE. The CDR3: CASSVGTSGIGSYEQYF. CDR3 nucleotide sequence: TGTGCCAGCAGCGTAGGAACTAGCGGGATAGGTTCCTACGAGCAGTACTTC.

J is TRBJ1-2 and V is TRBV29-1, with D unresolved. Germline values: CDR1 SQVTM, CDR2 ANQGSEA. CDR3 size: 15 residues. Trimming left V 3 bases short and J 0 bases short, with 14 bases between. As DNA, the CDR3 is TGCAGCGTTGACCGAGGGAGGCCTTCTAACTATGGCTACACCTTC. This sequence encodes CSVDRGRPSNYGYTF. Looking up the rest from reference TRBV29-1 and TRBJ1-2 gives the full variable domain: SAVISQKPSRDICQRGTSLTIQCQVDSQVTMMFWYRQQPGQSLTLIATANQGSEATYESGFVIDKFPISRPNLTFSTLTVSNMSPEDSSIYLCSVDRGRPSNYGYTFGSGTRLTVV.

A remark on this clone: One end of the junction varies from germline; a read error may be responsible. The rearrangement links TRBV18 to TRBJ1-4; D remains unclear. The CDR3 totals 16 residues. CDR1 is KGHSH and CDR2 is LQKENI in the germline V gene. The CDR3 coding sequence is TGTGCCAGCTCACGCGGCCCGGCCACCACTATTGAAAAACTGTTTTTT. Its protein is CASSRGPATTIEKLFF. The full variable domain, with the rest looked up from reference TRBV18 and TRBJ1-4, is NAGVMQNPRHLVRRRGQEARLRCSPMKGHSHVYWYRQLPEEGLKFMVYLQKENIIDESGMPKERFSAEFPKEGPSILRIQQVVRGDSAAYFCASSRGPATTIEKLFFGSGTQLSVL.

The rearrangement links TRBV18 to TRBJ1-3, with D possibly matching TRBD1 (6 bases). This CDR3 is 14 amino acids long. Germline loops: CDR1 KGHSH, CDR2 LQKENI. With 4 bases removed from V and 0 bases from J, the gap between germline ends came to 7 bases. The CDR3 reads CASSQGGSGNTIYF. CDR3 bases: TGTGCCAGCTCACAAGGGGGCTCTGGAAACACCATATATTTT. Supplemented by reference TRBV18 and TRBJ1-3, the full variable domain reads NAGVMQNPRHLVRRRGQEARLRCSPMKGHSHVYWYRQLPEEGLKFMVYLQKENIIDESGMPKERFSAEFPKEGPSILRIQQVVRGDSAAYFCASSQGGSGNTIYFGEGSWLTVV.

The chain couples TRBV7-9 to TRBJ1-1; 8 bases align to TRBD1. J was trimmed by 6 bases and V by 9 bases; bases with no gene match: 12. This CDR3 has 14 residues. Germline assignment: CDR1 SEHNR and CDR2 FQNEAQ (reference sequence). The CDR3 reads CASSQQGAAAEAFF. DNA for the CDR3: TGTGCCAGTAGCCAGCAGGGGGCAGCAGCTGAAGCTTTCTTT.

This clone was seen only a few times. This chain connects TRBV4-1 to TRBJ2-7, with TRBD2 matching over 11 bases. The germline V gene has CDR1 MGHRA and CDR2 YSYEKL. Unmatched junction bases numbered 10, after V lost 0 bases and J lost 6 bases. The CDR3 consists of 17 residues. The CDR3 region is CASSQEPLAGGYGEQYF. The DNA of the CDR3 is TGCGCCAGCAGCCAAGAACCGCTAGCGGGAGGATATGGCGAGCAGTACTTC.

The chain carries TRBV5-5 and TRBJ1-1, with 7 bases aligning to TRBD1. This CDR3 is 16 amino acids long. The germline CDR1 and CDR2 sequences are SGHKS and YYEKEE (reference sequence). With V trimmed by 0 bases and J by 1 base, 6 bases remained unmatched. The CDR3 sequence is CASSLVTGTANTEAFF. DNA of the CDR3: TGTGCCAGCAGCTTGGTTACCGGGACAGCGAACACTGAAGCTTTCTTT.

This clone was seen once. The rearrangement joins TRBV28 to TRBJ2-3; 8 bases fit TRBD1. CDR1 and CDR2 from the germline V gene are MDHEN and SYDVKM. The J segment lost 1 base and the V segment lost 10 bases, leaving 1 base of the junction unmatched. This CDR3 has 12 amino acids. The CDR3 region has the DNA TGTGCCACGGACAGGGGCACAGATACGCAGTATTTT. Translating it yields CATDRGTDTQYF.

The chain couples TRBV3-1 (or the pseudogene TRBV3-2) to TRBJ1-2; D not resolved. The CDR3 sequence is 13 residues long. Germline V gene lookup returns CDR1 LGHDT and CDR2 YNNKEL (reference sequence). V dropped 3 bases and J dropped 0 bases, with 5 bases sitting between them. CDR3: CASSQGPNYGYTF. In nucleotides, the CDR3 is TGTGCCAGCAGCCAGGGCCCTAACTATGGCTACACCTTC.

The V call is TRBV15, the J call TRBJ1-6, with 11 nucleotides matching TRBD1. Germline-derived CDR1 and CDR2 are LNHNV and YYDKDF (reference sequence). The junction had 0 bases not matched to a gene; V was cut back by 3 bases and J by 8 bases. There are 14 residues in the CDR3. DNA for the CDR3: TGTGCCACCAGCAGGGGACAGGGGGATTCACCCCTCCACTTT. It yields the protein CATSRGQGDSPLHF.

The gene calls are TRBV25-1 and TRBJ2-7, with 10 bases lining up with TRBD1. The CDR3 spans 15 residues. The V gene end was trimmed by 5 bases and the J gene end by 6 bases; junction bases not matched to a gene: 10. Germline V gene data show CDR1 as MGHDK and CDR2 as SYGVNS. The CDR3 here is CASSRTGQGFLEQYF. CDR3 coding DNA: TGTGCCAGCAGTCGAACGGGACAGGGGTTTCTCGAGCAGTACTTC.

As for this clone: The same CDR3 arises from other DNA sequences in this sample as well. The chain couples TRBV28 to TRBJ1-4, with 9 bases that match TRBD1. CDR1 MDHEN and CDR2 SYDVKM come from the germline V gene. After removal of 3 bases from V and 5 bases from J, the junction contained 1 base not matched to a gene. CDR3 length: 14 amino acids. CDR3 coding DNA: TGTGCCAGCAGTTTGACAGGGGGGAATGAAAAACTGTTTTTT. As protein: CASSLTGGNEKLFF.

The V gene is TRBV9, the J gene TRBJ2-2; D call uncertain. Germline CDR1 SGDLS, CDR2 YYNGEE. The CDR3 sequence is 11 residues long. The V gene lost 9 bases and the J gene lost 5 bases, with 8 bases spanning the gap. The CDR3 loop is CATGRTGELFF. The DNA for the CDR3 is TGTGCCACAGGTCGAACCGGGGAGCTGTTTTTT.

The V gene is TRBV2, the J gene TRBJ1-5, with 10 bases matching TRBD1. CDR3 length equals 14 residues. CDR1 is SNHLY and CDR2 is FYNNEI in the germline V gene. V was clipped by 11 bases and J by 1 base; unmatched bases: 5. The CDR3 sequence is CAGSGQGSNQPQHF. Here the CDR3 DNA reads TGTGCCGGATCGGGACAGGGGAGCAATCAGCCCCAGCATTTT.

This clone was found once. The genes are TRBV7-3 and TRBJ2-1, with 9 bases matching TRBD2. This CDR3 has 17 amino acids. CDR1 and CDR2 from the germline V gene are SGHTA and FQGTGA. The trim removed 5 bases at V and 4 bases at J, leaving 12 bases unmatched. CDR3 nucleotides: TGTGCCAGCAGCCCCCGGCCCGGTCTAGCGGGGTACAATGAGCAGTTCTTC. Its protein product is CASSPRPGLAGYNEQFF.

V gene TRBV19 combines with J gene TRBJ2-7; TRBD2 matches 11 bases. CDR1 and CDR2 from the germline V gene are LNHDA and SQIVND (reference sequence). V shed 3 bases, J shed 6 bases, and the junction held 1 base outside the gene matches. This CDR3 comprises 13 residues. For the CDR3, the DNA is TGTGCCAGTAGTATCACTAGCGGGGGCGAGCAGTACTTC. Residues: CASSITSGGEQYF.

This clone was detected only once. The V gene is TRBV7-9, the J gene TRBJ2-7, with 9 bases lining up with TRBD1. J gave up 1 base and V 4 bases, and 14 bases lay outside the gene matches. Germline lookup yields CDR1 SEHNR and CDR2 FQNEAQ (reference sequence). The CDR3 runs to 18 residues. The CDR3 coding sequence is TGTGCCAGCAGCTCACAGGGGGCCTTGACACTAATTTCCTACGAGCAGTACTTC. Translated: CASSSQGALTLISYEQYF.